This T cell receptor beta chain appears in the sequencing data of a study of beta chain features in type 1 diabetes. Turning to the study itself: Age and gender were similar between patients and healthy donors, as were cell yields.

The CDR3 is 13 residues long. Germline lookup yields CDR1 SGHRS and CDR2 YFSETQ. Trimming cost V 5 bases and J 10 bases; bases outside gene matches: 9. This clone has just a few counts. Its antigen remains unknown. Findings and limits, study-wide: Moderate yet significant TCRB CDR3 shortening was seen in Type 1 diabetes patients in all four CD4+ subsets.

The whole isolated RNA underwent reverse transcription, so sequencing captured expressed TCRB transcripts. The study sequenced naive, central memory and regulatory T cell samples to an average of roughly 3.4 million reads. TCRdb's copy holds only in-frame clones and misses some; the assay was immunoSEQ multiplex PCR. Of roughly 340,000 clones in the sample, around an eighth were seen once. J is TRBJ2-1 and V is TRBV5-1; 7 bases are a match to TRBD1. Sequencing input: naive CD4+ T cells from blood. The TCR was taken from a woman aged 18-29 years with type 1 diabetes. The CDR3, as DNA: TGCGCCAGCAGTCGGAATACAGGGGACGAGCAGTTCTTC. Its translation: CASSRNTGDEQFF. The complete variable domain, with remaining parts taken from reference TRBV5-1 and TRBJ2-1, reads KAGVTQTPRYLIKTRGQQVTLSCSPISGHRSVSWYQQTPGQGLQFLFEYFSETQRNKGNFPGRFSGRQFSNSRSEMNVSTLELGDSALYLCASSRNTGDEQFFGPGTRLTVL.